The 10 T cell receptor beta chains presented below share a single source sample, sequenced in a study of identical twins. TCRdb itself ran the 5' RACE reads through MiXCR, one entry per CDR3 protein. The repertoire holds some 1,600,000 distinct CDR3 sequences, with around 29% as singletons. Sequencing was carried out using cord blood. The receptor set was obtained from a newborn girl in good health.

A note on this clonotype: One base away lies a much larger clone, so this may be a sequencing read error. This sequence joins TRBV20-1 and TRBJ2-7; TRBD2 agrees at 10 bases. The CDR3 sequence is 15 residues long. CDR1 is DFQATT and CDR2 is SNEGSKA in the germline V gene (reference sequence). Trimming at V came to 3 bases and at J to 7 bases, leaving 12 bases not matched to a gene. CDR3 sequence (DNA): TGCAGTGCTAGTGCACTAGCGGGAAAGTACAATGAGCAGTACTTC. It specifies CSASALAGKYNEQYF.

The chain combines TRBV7-9 with TRBJ2-5; a possible D gene is TRBD2 (5 bases). The J call could be wrong; TRBJ2-7 is a better fit for the DNA end. Per the germline V gene, CDR1 is SEHNR and CDR2 is FQNEAQ (reference sequence). The CDR3 spans 15 residues. CDR3 amino acids: CASSLVLPGSDEQYF. Written as DNA, the CDR3 is TGTGCCAGCAGCTTAGTTCTTCCGGGGTCGGACGAGCAGTACTTC.

This clonotype appeared a few times. The chain links TRBV12-3 or TRBV12-4 to TRBJ1-4, with D possibly being TRBD1 (6 bases). The ends were cut back, 7 bases at V and 1 base at J, with 13 bases in the middle. The CDR3 consists of 15 residues. CDR3 protein: CASTIQGGTNEKLFF. The CDR3 DNA reads as TGTGCCAGCACTATACAGGGAGGAACTAATGAAAAACTGTTTTTT.

V gene TRBV28 combines with J gene TRBJ2-6, with D possibly matching TRBD2 (5 bases). There are 15 residues in the CDR3. Germline V gene lookup returns CDR1 MDHEN and CDR2 SYDVKM. V dropped 3 bases and J dropped 3 bases, with 9 bases sitting between them. CDR3 sequence (DNA): TGTGCCAGCAGTTTCCGGGGTGGTGGGGCCAACGTCCTGACTTTC. It yields the protein CASSFRGGGANVLTF.

This clonotype was recorded a few times. J is TRBJ2-7 and V is TRBV27; a weak D match, TRBD1 (5 bases). CDR3 length equals 16 residues. CDR1 MNHEY and CDR2 SMNVEV come from the germline V gene (reference sequence). Trimming pared 2 bases from V and 3 bases from J, leaving 17 bases between. CDR3 region: CASSLIGLAGYYEQYF. DNA for the CDR3: TGTGCCAGCAGTTTAATAGGGCTCGCAGGGTACTACGAGCAGTACTTC.

V and J are TRBV7-2 and TRBJ2-5; 11 nucleotides match TRBD2. Per the germline V gene, CDR1 is SGHTA and CDR2 is FQGNSA. CDR3 size: 16 residues. V shed 2 bases, J shed 2 bases, and the junction held 4 bases outside the gene matches. CDR3 DNA sequence: TGTGCCAGCAGCTTACTAGCGGGGGGAATTCAAGAGACCCAGTACTTC. It encodes CASSLLAGGIQETQYF.

This clonotype occurred many times. V gene TRBV3-1 combines with J gene TRBJ2-7; D is unclear. Per the germline V gene, CDR1 is LGHDT and CDR2 is YNNKEL (reference sequence). The CDR3 is 12 residues long. The V gene lost 1 base and the J gene lost 3 bases, with 4 bases spanning the gap. The CDR3 loop reads CASSQVDYEQYF. The CDR3, as DNA: TGTGCCAGCAGCCAAGTAGACTACGAGCAGTACTTC.

The chain has TRBV20-1 and TRBJ1-6; 11 bases fit TRBD1. The V and J ends lost 6 bases and 6 bases, in that order; junction bases with no gene match: 10. The CDR3 is 16 amino acids. Germline V gives CDR1 DFQATT, CDR2 SNEGSKA (reference sequence). The CDR3 sequence: CSASLGDRGSNSPLHF. For the CDR3, the DNA is TGCAGTGCCAGTTTGGGGGACAGGGGGTCTAATTCACCCCTCCACTTT.

This clonotype was observed a handful of times. The rearrangement links TRBV9 to TRBJ2-5, with D maybe TRBD1 (5 bases). The DNA end is more similar to TRBJ2-7, so the J call may be wrong. Germline CDR1 reads SGDLS; CDR2 reads YYNGEE. This CDR3 is built from 14 residues. DNA for the CDR3: TGTGCCAGCAGCCCATCAGGGATGGACTACGAGCAGTACTTC. Amino acid sequence: CASSPSGMDYEQYF.

This clonotype was seen a few times. J is TRBJ2-1 and V is TRBV18, with D possibly called TRBD1 or TRBD2 (5 bases each). The CDR3 consists of 15 residues. Trimming stripped 3 bases from V and 9 bases from J, with 18 bases between. CDR1 is KGHSH, CDR2 LQKENI, per germline. The CDR3 loop is CASSPFRGRAGEQFF. The CDR3 DNA reads as TGTGCCAGCTCACCGTTTCGAGGCAGGGCGGGTGAGCAGTTCTTC.